This T cell receptor beta chain comes out of a study of cytotoxic CD8 clonotypes in ibrutinib-treated CLL (dated by TCRdb to the early 2020s). The study in broad terms: The cohort included approximately 15 treatment-naive and fewer than 12 relapsed/refractory patients; about 18 were IGHV unmutated. Responses were partial in roughly 25 patients and complete in 2; after median 68 months follow-up, approximately 15 stayed in remission and 12 progressed. The response samples were drawn at a median of 12 months into treatment, with a range of about 6 to 36 months. On average, each sample yielded roughly 260,000 productive templates and tens of thousands of productive rearrangements. Longitudinal samples were available for about 30% of the roughly 86 trial participants. Cryopreserved peripheral blood mononuclear cells were collected at three points: before therapy, at response, and at either sustained remission or disease progression. All remission and progressive disease samples were collected while patients were still receiving ibrutinib. The investigation overall reported the following: Public clonotypes were found to be uncommon and were observed to contract or remain stable during treatment; the increase in clonality was shown to reflect expansion of private clonotypes at ibrutinib response. At baseline, clonality was higher than in age-matched healthy donors and showed a strong correlation with circulating CD8+ T-cell counts. Clonality rose at ibrutinib response, remained stable during sustained remission, and dropped back toward baseline at progression. Sampling times were not matched between patients in sustained remission and patients whose disease was progressing, and lymph node repertoires were not examined.

On a MiSeq, deep resolution sequencing aimed for a depth between 1 in 1 million and 1 in 200,000 T cells, with each clonotype covered 10x on average. The immunoSEQ hsTCRB Kit was used to generate TCR beta libraries. Per the source publication's procedure: ImmunoSEQ Data Assistant and ImmunoSEQ Analyzer were used for data analysis, and V, D and J genes were assigned according to IMGT definitions. Clonality was computed as one minus normalized Shannon entropy of productive rearrangement frequencies, ranging from 0 to 1. Only overrepresented clonotypes making up at least 0.05% of the repertoire of each patient were included in the public clonotype analysis. About twelve repertoires from age-matched healthy donors, obtained from immuneACCESS, served as clonality controls. In its TCRdb copy, this immuneACCESS table keeps in-frame sequences only and misses some clones. Where compared with another copy, unresolved V genes explain less than half of these, and the others have no known cause. The V and J calls and clone size are taken from that table; D and trimming were inferred from the DNA. The sample table shows around 40,000 clones, and just over 70% are seen once. Clones ranked in the top ten supply over 9.5% of the sample.

What this sample's time point label stands for: progressive disease on ibrutinib. For TCR beta library preparation, approximately 2 micrograms of genomic DNA was extracted from cryopreserved PBMCs. Longitudinal blood samples from CLL patients on ibrutinib monotherapy were analyzed using high-throughput TCR beta sequencing. The patients took part in an open-label, single-center phase 2 trial of ibrutinib monotherapy. In this sample, this clone turned up a few times. There is no known antigen for this receptor. Base-call qualities are not available, and no considerably larger clone is one nucleotide away. The CDR3 holds 13 amino acids from the cysteine to the phenylalanine. Solely the CDR3 DNA is kept, with 39 bases framed from the first base. Trimming takes 4 bases from V and 2 bases from J, and the germline ends sit 9 bases apart. Looking up the germline V gene yields CDR1 SGHRS and CDR2 YFSETQ.

The chain joins TRBV5-1 to TRBJ1-1, with the D gene not clear enough to name. This specimen was PBMCs, taken at disease progression, from a patient treated with ibrutinib. This sequence was found in a human donor with chronic lymphocytic leukemia. The DNA sequence is as follows: TGCGCCAGCAGCCGCCGGGAAAACACTGAAGCTTTCTTT. Translated, this gives CASSRRENTEAFF.